The T cell receptor beta chain described here comes from a study of shared clonotypes between healthy human individuals. Across the whole study: Researchers drew samples from two women and three men aged 18 to 49. Broader study findings: Richness estimates generally favored naive over memory subsets. Clonotype sharing levels among donors were expected to vary with sequencing depth.

In the naive CD8 group, cells lacked CD45RO and were positively selected for CCR7, so terminally differentiated effector memory CD45RA+ cells were left out. Healthy HIV-negative adults with no recent acute infections or vaccinations were recruited as donors. The data were produced by immunoSEQ multiplex PCR, yet TCRdb's version contains in-frame clones alone and is incomplete. This table holds a few million clones, just over 90% found once. A word on this clone: No antigen is known for it.

The sequence derives from a man aged 18 to 30 in good health. Some clones in this sample may be carry-over from other donors' samples. Sequencing used naive CD8+ T cells from PBMCs.

For the CDR3, the DNA is TGCGCCAGCAGCCAAGTCCGGGACTCTGGGGCCAACGTCCTGACTTTC. Its protein product is CASSQVRDSGANVLTF. This chain links TRBV4-1 with TRBJ2-6; D is perhaps TRBD2 (5 bases). The CDR3 totals 16 residues. Between the trimmed V and J ends, which lost 1 base and 0 bases, there was a span of 7 bases. Germline V gives CDR1 MGHRA, CDR2 YSYEKL.